A single sample is the source of the 9 T cell receptor beta chains below, sequenced in a study of T cells in tumors after PD-1 blockade. Only in-frame clones appear in the TCRdb table, and some are missing; sequencing was by immunoSEQ multiplex PCR. Of around 60,000 clones listed, roughly 75% are singletons. The sequences come from PBMCs, collected before anti-PD-1 treatment. The receptor source for this set is a human donor with basal cell carcinoma.

The chain combines TRBV5-6 with TRBJ1-5, with D unresolved. The CDR3 is 13 residues long. V was trimmed by 0 bases and J by 0 bases, leaving 1 base between them. Germline-derived CDR1 and CDR2 are SGHDT and YYEEEE. CDR3 bases: TGTGCCAGCAGCTTGGCTAGCAATCAGCCCCAGCATTTT. It encodes CASSLASNQPQHF.

The chain joins TRBV27 to TRBJ2-7; TRBD1 aligns across 7 bases. With V trimmed by 5 bases and J by 3 bases, 7 bases remained unmatched. The CDR3 loop spans 14 amino acids. CDR1 is MNHEY, CDR2 SMNVEV, per germline (reference sequence). The CDR3, as DNA: TGTGCCAGCAGTCGGAACAGGGGAAGCTACGAGCAGTACTTC. It yields the protein CASSRNRGSYEQYF.

This clone was recorded a few times. The chain recombines TRBV19 with TRBJ2-5, with TRBD1 as a possible D gene (6 bases). Germline CDR1 LNHDA, CDR2 SQIVND (reference sequence). The CDR3 spans 14 residues. V lost 4 bases and J lost 5, with 14 bases in between. The CDR3 sequence: CASSTGVLRETQYF. CDR3 bases: TGTGCCAGTAGTACAGGGGTATTGAGGGAGACCCAGTACTTC. Looking up the rest from reference TRBV19 and TRBJ2-5 gives the full variable domain: DGGITQSPKYLFRKEGQNVTLSCEQNLNHDAMYWYRQDPGQGLRLIYYSQIVNDFQKGDIAEGYSVSREKKESFPLTVTSAQKNPTAFYLCASSTGVLRETQYFGPGTRLLVL.

The chain joins TRBV11-3 to TRBJ2-5; TRBD1 is a possible D gene (5 bases). V lost 7 bases, J lost 2 bases, and 11 bases lay in between. Germline lookup yields CDR1 SGHNT and CDR2 YENEEA. This CDR3 contains 13 residues. The CDR3 DNA follows: TGTGCCAGCACCCCAGGGCCTCAAGAGACCCAGTACTTC. Amino acids: CASTPGPQETQYF.

The CDR3 protein is CSAGANTGELFF. CDR3 sequence (DNA): TGCAGCGCAGGGGCGAACACCGGGGAGCTGTTTTTT. This rearrangement joins TRBV29-1 to TRBJ2-2; perhaps TRBD1 as D (6 bases). Germline V gene sequence: CDR1 SQVTM, CDR2 ANQGSEA. The CDR3 totals 12 residues. The V gene lost 7 bases and the J gene lost 0 bases, with 6 bases spanning the gap.

The chain is built from TRBV18 and TRBJ2-7, with D possibly being TRBD1 (5 bases). Germline CDR1 is KGHSH and CDR2 is LQKENI. V dropped 5 bases and J dropped 2 bases, with 16 bases sitting between them. The CDR3 is 15 residues long. The chain's CDR3 is CASSARTGPAYEQYF. CDR3 coding DNA: TGTGCCAGCTCAGCCCGTACAGGACCCGCCTACGAGCAGTACTTC.

This clone appeared a few times. The chain couples TRBV11-3 to TRBJ2-1, with 9 bases that match TRBD2. Germline V CDR1 and CDR2: SGHNT, YENEEA. The length of the CDR3 is 16 residues. V shed 0 bases, J shed 5 bases, and the junction held 5 bases outside the gene matches. The CDR3 DNA follows: TGTGCCAGCAGCTTAGATGGTCGCGGGGGGGACAATGAGCAGTTCTTC. Translating it yields CASSLDGRGGDNEQFF.

This clone has a handful of counts. The rearrangement joins TRBV19 to TRBJ1-2; D not certain. The CDR3 is 14 amino acids. Trimming removed 6 bases from V and 3 bases from J, with 14 bases in between. Per germline, CDR1 LNHDA and CDR2 SQIVND (reference sequence). In DNA form, the CDR3 reads TGTGCCAGTAGACCGATTGATGGTGACTATGGCTACACCTTC. Translating gives CASRPIDGDYGYTF.

This clone appeared a few times. The chain joins TRBV7-8 to TRBJ2-2; perhaps TRBD1 as D (6 bases). This CDR3 contains 12 residues. Trimming left V 8 bases short and J 2 bases short, with 6 bases between. Germline V gene data show CDR1 as SGHVS and CDR2 as FQNEAQ. The CDR3: CASGTNTGELFF. In DNA form, the CDR3 reads TGTGCCAGCGGGACAAACACCGGGGAGCTGTTTTTT.